The sequence of this T cell receptor beta chain was determined in a study of T cells in Graves' hyperthyroidism and ophthalmopathy (dated by TCRdb to 2018 to 2020). In the study overall: Peripheral blood samples were taken at initial diagnosis, before any treatment was given. TCR V-J signatures able to tell the groups apart were searched for in a discovery cohort of approximately 95 patients, of whom more than 40 had Graves' ophthalmopathy and 55 to 60 had stable Graves' hyperthyroidism. Whether ophthalmopathy could be predicted prospectively was tested in an independent validation cohort made up of approximately 19 hyperthyroidism patients plus 17 patients who later progressed to ophthalmopathy. For training and testing, the roughly 100 patients in the discovery cohort were randomly divided in a 7:3 ratio. Thyroid tissue and blood T-cell repertoires from more than five Graves' hyperthyroidism patients were also compared in the study. After blood sampling, hyperthyroidism patients were treated with methimazole at a starting dose of 30 mg daily, and ophthalmopathy patients were treated with high-dose intravenous methylprednisolone. The paper describes TCR Vbeta CDR3 sequencing of 120 to 150 peripheral blood samples, made up of 43 ophthalmopathy patients, roughly 72 hyperthyroidism patients and 17 progressor patients.

The TCR beta CDR3 regions were amplified from RNA transcripts. For the first round of RT-PCR on the TCR CDR3, the HTBI primer set was used together with the Qiagen OneStep RT-PCR kit. Libraries were constructed in a second round of multiplex PCR, after which size selection and purification were performed. The libraries were sequenced on an Illumina HiSeq2000 using paired-end 100 bp reads. As for how the authors treated the data: SOAPnuke was used to process the raw data, throwing out any read that contained adapters or uncalled bases, had a mean Phred below 15, or lacked an exact constant-primer or identifier match. High-quality paired reads were merged using COPE v1.2.5, and each unique nucleotide sequence was defined as a clonotype. MiTCR v1.1 was used to align clonotypes to the IMGT TRBV, TRBD and TRBJ reference segments. Only V-J combinations with frequency above 0.0001, covering about 99% of repertoires, were analysed. A TCS score was defined as the ratio of F50 (clonal expansion) to E x V (chaos), with BLOSUM62-based TCRdist applied between CDR3 peptides within each V-J. Welch's t-statistics and random forest reduced 514 V-J features to 13, which were used in a naive Bayes classifier (R e1071). In-frame beta chains were kept once TCRdb had trimmed the public reads at Q25 with fastp and called clones with MiXCR. Rows with a matching CDR3 protein are joined into one entry that keeps the most common DNA and genes. None of the V and J calls come from the authors' own analysis; TCRdb made them. For this sample the table gives around 420,000 distinct CDR3 sequences, of which about 15% were detected only once. The top ten clones comprise around an eighth of the sample.

Graves' hyperthyroidism was defined as stable when no progression to ophthalmopathy occurred over 18 months of follow-up. Hyperthyroidism patients were newly diagnosed, with disease duration under 2 months, and aged 18 to 65 years. Patients with uncontrolled infections, other autoimmune diseases, pregnancy or lactation were excluded. Clinical symptoms, serum thyroxine and TRAb, thyroid ultrasound, and orbital computed tomography formed the basis for the diagnoses. PBMCs were separated from approximately 10 ml of fresh peripheral blood using Ficoll-Paque density gradient centrifugation. Total RNA was extracted with Trizol reagent, and quality was checked on an Agilent 2100 Bioanalyzer. The paper's findings and limits, for the study overall: In cross-validation, a model built on a 13 V-J signature told ophthalmopathy apart from stable hyperthyroidism with about 90% sensitivity and about 81% specificity, and in testing the same model reached 80%/75%. Most expanded thyroid clonotypes (frequency above 0.001) were also found in blood, which suggests that blood repertoires may mirror thyroid immune responses. Sample size was not statistically predetermined, and investigators were not blinded to group allocation. During validation, the model predicted progression to ophthalmopathy a median of roughly 7.1 months ahead of onset, with 70.59% sensitivity and 72.22% specificity.

This clonotype was seen repeatedly, ten times or more. Its binding antigen is unknown. Base qualities are not at hand, and no much larger clone is one base apart. The origin of this receptor is a woman under 30 with Graves' hyperthyroidism. Specimen: blood.

The nucleotide sequence is TGCAGTGCTAGACCAACAGGGTATTCCTACAATGAGCAGTTCTTC. The translation is CSARPTGYSYNEQFF. In this chain, TRBV20-1 is recombined with TRBJ2-1; TRBD1 is perhaps the D gene, given 6 matching bases. From the germline V gene (reference sequence), CDR1 is DFQATT and CDR2 is SNEGSKA. The CDR3 goes from the cysteine to the phenylalanine over 15 residues. Of all the DNA, just the CDR3 is kept, 45 bases in frame from base 1. Deletion took 2 bases off V and 1 base off J, with a span of 12 bases between the germline ends.